The clone carrying this TCR beta chain was recorded a few times. Its antigen remains unknown. CDR1 LGHNT and CDR2 FRNRAP come from the germline V gene. V lost 4 bases to trimming and J lost 4 bases; unmatched junction nucleotides: 14. CDR3 length: 18 amino acids. These data belong to a study of early T cells in non-severe SARS-CoV-2 infection. The overall study: Alpha and beta chains were unpaired, from unsorted whole-blood bulk RNA.

Unique molecular identifiers were attached to individual cDNA molecules. TCRdb ran MiXCR on the 5' RACE reads and lists one entry per CDR3 protein. In the table there are 29,000 or so distinct CDR3 sequences, approximately 5.4% of which are singletons. Overall study results and limits: Anti-spike CD8 responses were favored by VDJdb matching, which missed private and CD4 specificities.

This chain joins TRBV12-5 and TRBJ2-3; 10 bases are shared with TRBD2. The sample comprised whole blood. The sequence derives from an adult who was a healthcare worker with PCR-confirmed SARS-CoV-2 infection or an uninfected control (not recorded which). CDR3 DNA sequence: TGTGCTAGTGGTTGCCGCCTTAGGTCTAGCGGGGGTTCAGATACGCAGTATTTT. It is translated as CASGCRLRSSGGSDTQYF. Full variable domain (remainder filled in from reference TRBV12-5 and TRBJ2-3): DARVTQTPRHKVTEMGQEVTMRCQPILGHNTVFWYRQTMMQGLELLAYFRNRAPLDDSGMPKDRFSAEMPDATLATLKIQPSEPRDSAVYFCASGCRLRSSGGSDTQYFGPGTRLTVL.